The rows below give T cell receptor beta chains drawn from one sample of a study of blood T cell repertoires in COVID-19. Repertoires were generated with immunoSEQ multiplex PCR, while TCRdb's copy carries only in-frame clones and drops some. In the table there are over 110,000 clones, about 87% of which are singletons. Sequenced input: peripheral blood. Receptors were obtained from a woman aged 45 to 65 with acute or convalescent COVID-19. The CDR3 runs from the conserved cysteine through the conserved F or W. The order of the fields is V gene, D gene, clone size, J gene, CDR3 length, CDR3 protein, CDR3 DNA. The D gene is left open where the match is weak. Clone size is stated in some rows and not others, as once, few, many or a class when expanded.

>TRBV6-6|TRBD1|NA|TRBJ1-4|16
CASSGTAKATNEKLFF
TGTGCCAGCAGTGGGACAGCCAAAGCAACTAATGAAAAACTGTTTTTT
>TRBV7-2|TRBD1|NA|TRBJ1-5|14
CASSPRGSNQPQHF
TGTGCCAGCAGCCCCAGGGGGTCCAATCAGCCCCAGCATTTT
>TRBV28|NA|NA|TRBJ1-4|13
CASSSPPNEKLFF
TGTGCCAGCAGTTCTCCCCCCAATGAAAAACTGTTTTTT
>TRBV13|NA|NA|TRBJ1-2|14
CASSPATAAGGYTF
TGTGCCAGCAGCCCCGCTACGGCGGCGGGCGGCTACACCTTC
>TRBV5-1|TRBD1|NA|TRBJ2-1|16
CASSTSQGATYNEQFF
TGCGCCAGCAGCACAAGCCAGGGGGCCACCTACAATGAGCAGTTCTTC
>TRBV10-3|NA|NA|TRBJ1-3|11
CAISGHPGGYF
TGTGCCATCAGTGGTCACCCGGGTGGGTATTTT
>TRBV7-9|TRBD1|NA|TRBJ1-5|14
CASSSGQPRQPQHF
TGTGCCAGCAGCTCGGGACAGCCCAGGCAGCCCCAGCATTTT
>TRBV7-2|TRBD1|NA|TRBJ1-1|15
CASSLGTGANTEAFF
TGTGCCAGCAGCTTAGGGACAGGGGCGAACACTGAAGCTTTCTTT
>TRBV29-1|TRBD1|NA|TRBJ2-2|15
CSVRTGTANTGELFF
TGCAGCGTGAGAACCGGGACAGCGAACACCGGGGAGCTGTTTTTT
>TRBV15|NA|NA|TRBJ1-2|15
CATSHKIGGQLGYTF
TGTGCCACCAGCCACAAAATAGGAGGACAGCTCGGCTACACCTTC
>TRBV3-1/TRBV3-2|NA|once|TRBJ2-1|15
CASRREVTRDNEQFF
TGTGCCAGCAGACGTGAAGTTACTAGGGACAATGAGCAGTTCTTC
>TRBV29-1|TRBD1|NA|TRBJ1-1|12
CSVNRGNTEAFF
TGCAGCGTTAACAGGGGGAACACTGAAGCTTTCTTT